This is a list of T cell receptor beta chains from one sample in a study of cytomegalovirus exposure and HLA in healthy donors. The table came from immunoSEQ multiplex PCR; TCRdb's copy has only in-frame clones and leaves some out. The table shows 63,000 or so clones, with almost 75% occurring only once. What was sequenced was PBMCs. Source of these receptors: a man between 45 and 60 years old in good health and CMV-seronegative. Each CDR3 is given with its conserved first and last residue. A D gene is named only where the DNA matches it firmly. Clone size is not always given. Where it is, it says once, few, many or a class for expanded clones.

>TRBV11-2|TRBJ2-7|.|.
CASSSQPRYEQYF
TGTGCCAGCAGCTCACAACCCCGCTACGAGCAGTACTTC
>TRBV29-1|TRBJ2-7|.|once
CSGDPNHEPYF
TGCAGCGGTGATCCCAACCACGAGCCCTACTTC
>TRBV27|TRBJ2-1|.|.
CASSYRYNEQFF
TGTGCCAGCAGTTACAGGTACAATGAGCAGTTCTTC
>TRBV27|TRBJ1-6|.|.
CASSFKGLHLHF
TGTGCCAGCAGTTTTAAGGGGCTTCACCTCCACTTT
>TRBV9|TRBJ1-5|.|.
CASSVAVGANQPQHF
TGTGCCAGCAGCGTAGCTGTGGGGGCGAATCAGCCCCAGCATTTT
>TRBV6-5|TRBJ2-5|.|.
CASSQGGSMETQYF
TGTGCCAGCAGTCAGGGGGGTTCGATGGAGACCCAGTACTTC
>TRBV6-1|TRBJ1-3|.|once
CASSESMGGGGNTIYF
TGTGCCAGCAGTGAATCCATGGGAGGGGGAGGAAACACCATATATTTT
>TRBV5-1|TRBJ2-1|TRBD2|.
CASSPPGVAGDLRAVQFF
TGCGCCAGCAGCCCCCCTGGAGTAGCGGGGGACCTCCGAGCGGTGCAGTTCTTC
>TRBV11-2|TRBJ2-2|.|once
CASNVRGANTGELFF
TGTGCCAGCAACGTCAGGGGGGCGAACACCGGGGAGCTGTTTTTT
>TRBV5-1|TRBJ2-7|.|.
CASRDSDGAYEQYF
TGCGCCAGCAGAGATAGCGACGGTGCCTACGAGCAGTACTTC
>TRBV6-5|TRBJ1-3|.|few
CASSSHRYSSGNTIYF
TGTGCCAGCAGTTCCCATAGGTACAGCTCTGGAAACACCATATATTTT
>TRBV7-8|TRBJ1-2|TRBD1|.
CASSSDRAGYTF
TGTGCCAGCAGCTCCGACAGGGCTGGCTACACCTTC
>TRBV25-1|TRBJ1-1|TRBD1|.
CASSVTGGTEAFF
TGTGCCAGCAGTGTCACAGGGGGTACTGAAGCTTTCTTT
>TRBV25-1|TRBJ2-7|.|few
CASSEISRAGPFYEQYF
TGTGCCAGCAGTGAAATATCCCGGGCAGGGCCGTTTTACGAGCAGTACTTC
>TRBV6-6|TRBJ1-1|TRBD1|.
CATADRVVAFF
TGTGCCACCGCGGACAGGGTGGTAGCTTTCTTT
>TRBV15|TRBJ2-7|.|.
CATSRDRSSSYEQYF
TGTGCCACCAGCAGAGATCGTAGCAGCTCCTACGAGCAGTACTTC
>TRBV5-5|TRBJ1-5|TRBD1|medium-sized
CASSYKDRGMEPQHF
TGTGCCAGCAGCTATAAAGACAGGGGCATGGAGCCCCAGCATTTT
>TRBV6-1|TRBJ1-1|.|.
CASSPSDLNTEAFF
TGTGCCAGCAGCCCCTCGGACTTGAACACTGAAGCTTTCTTT
>TRBV2|TRBJ1-4|TRBD1|.
CASSGRTGAREKLFF
TGTGCCAGCAGTGGTCGGACAGGGGCGCGAGAAAAACTGTTTTTT
>TRBV28|TRBJ2-3|TRBD2|few
CASSGGGTDTQYF
TGTGCCAGCAGTGGGGGGGGCACAGATACGCAGTATTTT
>TRBV9|TRBJ1-2|.|.
CASSTGGANYGYTF
TGTGCCAGCAGCACCGGGGGGGCTAACTATGGCTACACCTTC
>TRBV9|TRBJ2-7|.|.
CASSVGYSSAYEQYF
TGTGCCAGCAGCGTAGGATACAGTTCGGCCTACGAGCAGTACTTC
>TRBV11-2|TRBJ1-1|TRBD1|once
CASSFRTGLNTEAFF
TGTGCCAGCAGCTTCAGGACAGGGCTGAACACTGAAGCTTTCTTT
>TRBV6-4|TRBJ1-1|.|.
CASSDTDRNTEAFF
TGTGCCAGCAGCGACACGGACAGAAACACTGAAGCTTTCTTT
>TRBV5-1|TRBJ2-3|TRBD1|.
CASSSQGAPTDTQYF
TGCGCCAGCAGCTCCCAGGGGGCCCCGACAGATACGCAGTATTTT
>TRBV6-5|TRBJ2-7|TRBD1|few
CASSYGDRPYEQYF
TGTGCCAGCAGTTACGGGGACAGGCCTTACGAGCAGTACTTC
>TRBV6-1|TRBJ1-1|.|.
CASSEAGRQAFF
TGTGCCAGCAGTGAGGCTGGGCGTCAAGCTTTCTTT
>TRBV5-6|TRBJ1-6|TRBD1|.
CASSKLRTGLNSPLHF
TGTGCCAGCAGCAAACTACGGACAGGGTTGAATTCACCCCTCCACTTT
>TRBV14|TRBJ2-5|TRBD2|.
CASSQEPIAGEQETQYF
TGTGCCAGCAGCCAAGAGCCAATAGCGGGGGAACAAGAGACCCAGTACTTC
>TRBV10-3|TRBJ2-7|.|.
CAARPQGSTYEQYF
TGTGCCGCCAGACCCCAGGGGTCAACCTACGAGCAGTACTTC
>TRBV6-6|TRBJ2-7|.|.
CASMGQGGYEQYF
TGTGCCAGTATGGGGCAGGGGGGCTACGAGCAGTACTTC
>TRBV7-9|TRBJ1-1|TRBD1|medium-sized
CASSQLWTGLKNTEAFF
TGTGCCAGCAGCCAGCTTTGGACAGGGCTTAAGAACACTGAAGCTTTCTTT
>TRBV5-1|TRBJ2-5|.|.
CASSSRLGGETQYF
TGCGCCAGCAGCTCCCGACTCGGGGGAGAGACCCAGTACTTC
>TRBV6-1|TRBJ1-2|TRBD1|once
CASRPDRGANYGYTF
TGTGCCAGCAGACCCGACAGGGGAGCTAACTATGGCTACACCTTC
>TRBV2|TRBJ2-7|TRBD2|.
CGGTSGGAYEQYF
TGTGGAGGGACTAGCGGGGGGGCCTACGAGCAGTACTTC
>TRBV6-5|TRBJ1-1|.|few
CASSYKEDTEAFF
TGTGCCAGCAGTTACAAGGAGGACACTGAAGCTTTCTTT
>TRBV27|TRBJ1-1|.|.
CASSPQVNTEAFF
TGTGCCAGCAGTCCACAAGTGAACACTGAAGCTTTCTTT
>TRBV30|TRBJ2-3|TRBD2|.
CAWTPTGGGRTDTQYF
TGTGCCTGGACCCCCACGGGCGGGGGTCGCACAGATACGCAGTATTTT
>TRBV5-1|TRBJ2-2|.|.
CASSLVGAGTGGELFF
TGCGCCAGCAGCTTGGTAGGGGCCGGTACGGGCGGGGAGCTGTTTTTT
>TRBV19|TRBJ1-4|.|.
CASSSRGGDEKLFF
TGTGCCAGTAGCTCCCGCGGGGGGGACGAAAAACTGTTTTTT
>TRBV6-6|TRBJ2-5|.|.
CASSYPPTQYF
TGTGCCAGCAGCTATCCCCCGACCCAGTACTTC
>TRBV5-1|TRBJ2-1|.|.
CASILSIGQGGGEQFF
TGCGCCAGCATCCTCTCGATTGGACAGGGCGGGGGTGAGCAGTTCTTC
>TRBV10-3|TRBJ1-1|TRBD1|.
CAISEGDSLNTEAFF
TGTGCCATTAGTGAGGGGGACAGCTTGAACACTGAAGCTTTCTTT
>TRBV5-5|TRBJ1-5|.|.
CASSRDGGNSNQPQHF
TGTGCCAGCAGCCGTGACGGGGGAAATAGCAATCAGCCCCAGCATTTT
>TRBV18|TRBJ2-2|.|once
CASSPRVSRDTHTGELFF
TGTGCCAGCTCACCACGGGTTAGCCGGGACACTCACACCGGGGAGCTGTTTTTT
>TRBV7-9|TRBJ1-4|TRBD1|.
CASSRRQGEKLFF
TGTGCCAGCAGCCGCCGACAGGGAGAAAAACTGTTTTTT
>TRBV6-5|TRBJ1-6|TRBD1|few
CASSPSTGVSPLHF
TGTGCCAGCAGTCCCTCGACAGGGGTATCACCCCTCCACTTT
>TRBV2|TRBJ2-3|.|.
CASSIAKDTDTQYF
TGTGCCAGCTCGATAGCGAAGGATACAGATACGCAGTATTTT
>TRBV11-2|TRBJ1-1|.|.
CASSLRANTEAFF
TGTGCCAGCAGCTTAAGAGCGAACACTGAAGCTTTCTTT
>TRBV14|TRBJ2-7|TRBD2|.
CASSPRGGGPYEQYF
TGTGCCAGCAGCCCTCGGGGGGGAGGCCCCTACGAGCAGTACTTC
>TRBV19|TRBJ2-7|TRBD1|.
CAGPGQGTGREEQYF
TGTGCCGGACCGGGACAGGGAACGGGTCGGGAAGAGCAGTACTTC
>TRBV11-2|TRBJ2-7|.|.
CASSSLAEQYF
TGTGCCAGCAGCTCATTGGCCGAGCAGTACTTC
>TRBV7-9|TRBJ1-6|.|.
CASSAPRANSPLHF
TGTGCCAGCAGCGCCCCCAGGGCGAATTCACCCCTCCACTTT
>TRBV9|TRBJ2-2|TRBD2|.
CASSVRLAGVSGGELFF
TGTGCCAGCAGCGTCAGACTAGCGGGGGTGTCTGGCGGGGAGCTGTTTTTT
>TRBV11-3|TRBJ1-2|TRBD1|.
CASSPRDRRNYGYTF
TGTGCCAGCAGCCCAAGGGACAGGCGAAACTATGGCTACACCTTC
>TRBV7-8|TRBJ2-1|TRBD2|once
CASSLVGRGGAGNEQFF
TGTGCCAGCAGCTTAGTCGGGCGCGGGGGGGCGGGTAATGAGCAGTTCTTC
>TRBV5-6|TRBJ1-5|.|.
CASSLAGRAGQPQHF
TGTGCCAGCAGTCTGGCCGGTAGGGCGGGTCAGCCCCAGCATTTT
>TRBV28|TRBJ2-3|.|.
CASSFRLETQYF
TGTGCCAGCAGTTTCCGACTAGAAACGCAGTATTTT
>TRBV25-1|TRBJ1-1|.|.
CASSERYQGLNTEAFF
TGTGCCAGCAGTGAGCGTTACCAGGGATTGAACACTGAAGCTTTCTTT